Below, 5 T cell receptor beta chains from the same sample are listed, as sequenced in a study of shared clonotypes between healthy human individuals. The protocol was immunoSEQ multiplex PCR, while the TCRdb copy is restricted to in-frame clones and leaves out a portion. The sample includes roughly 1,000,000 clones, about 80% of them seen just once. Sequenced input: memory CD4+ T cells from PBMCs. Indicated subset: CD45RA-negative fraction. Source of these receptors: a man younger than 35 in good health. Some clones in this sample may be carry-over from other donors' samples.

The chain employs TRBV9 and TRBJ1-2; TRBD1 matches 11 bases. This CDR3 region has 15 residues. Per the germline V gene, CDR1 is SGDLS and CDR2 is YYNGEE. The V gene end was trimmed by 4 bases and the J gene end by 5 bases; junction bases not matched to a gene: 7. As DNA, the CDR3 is TGTGCCAGCAGCAGCCGCGGGGACAGGGGGTATGGCTACACCTTC. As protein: CASSSRGDRGYGYTF.

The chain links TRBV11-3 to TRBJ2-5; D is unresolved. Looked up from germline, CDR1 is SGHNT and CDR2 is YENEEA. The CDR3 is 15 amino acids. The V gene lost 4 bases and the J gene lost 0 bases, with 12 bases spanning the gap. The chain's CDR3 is CASSSDGSHQETQYF. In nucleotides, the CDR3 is TGTGCCAGCAGCTCCGACGGGTCCCACCAAGAGACCCAGTACTTC.

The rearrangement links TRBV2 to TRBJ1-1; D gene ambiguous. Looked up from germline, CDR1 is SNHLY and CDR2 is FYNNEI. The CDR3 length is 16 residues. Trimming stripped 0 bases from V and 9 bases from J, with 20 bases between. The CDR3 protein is CASSEAPASRGPKAFF. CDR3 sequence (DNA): TGTGCCAGCAGTGAAGCGCCCGCGTCAAGAGGACCCAAAGCTTTCTTT.

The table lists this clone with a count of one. The CDR3 here is CASSLPRGGITSGSSEQYF. For the CDR3, the DNA is TGTGCCAGCAGCCTACCCCGGGGAGGCATAACTAGCGGGAGTTCCGAGCAGTACTTC. The rearrangement joins TRBV9 to TRBJ2-7, with 11 positions matching TRBD2. Trimming at V came to 4 bases and at J to 6 bases, leaving 21 bases not matched to a gene. The CDR3 length is 19 residues. Looked up from germline, CDR1 is SGDLS and CDR2 is YYNGEE.

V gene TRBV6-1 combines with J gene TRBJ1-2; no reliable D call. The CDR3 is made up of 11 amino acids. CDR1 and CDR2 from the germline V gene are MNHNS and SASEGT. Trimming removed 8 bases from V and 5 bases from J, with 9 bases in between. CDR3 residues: CASSTTYGYTF. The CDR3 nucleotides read TGTGCCAGCTCCACGACGTATGGCTACACCTTC.